This is a list of T cell receptor beta chains from one sample in a study of blood T cell repertoires in COVID-19. Clones were sequenced by immunoSEQ multiplex PCR, and TCRdb holds only the in-frame ones, with some missing. The data show about 140,000 clones, roughly four fifths seen once. Sequencing used peripheral blood. The receptors here all came from a woman aged 50 to 65 with active or convalescent COVID-19. CDR3s include the opening cysteine and the closing phenylalanine or tryptophan. D genes are given only for firm matches. Clone sizes are given selectively: once, few, many, or a class where the clone is expanded.

cdr3_aa | cdr3_nt | v_call | clone_size | j_call | d_call
CASSLYSTVPNSPLHF | TGTGCCAGCAGTTTATATTCGACAGTGCCAAATTCACCCCTCCACTTT | TRBV27 | . | TRBJ1-6 | .
CASSEATGGGTDTQYF | TGTGCCAGCAGTGAAGCGACAGGGGGAGGCACAGATACGCAGTATTTT | TRBV2 | few | TRBJ2-3 | TRBD1
CATSFDSSSYNEQFF | TGTGCCACCAGCTTCGACTCGAGCTCCTACAATGAGCAGTTCTTC | TRBV15 | . | TRBJ2-1 | .
CASSTGTSGDVYEQYF | TGCGCCAGCAGCACCGGGACTAGCGGAGACGTCTACGAGCAGTACTTC | TRBV5-1 | . | TRBJ2-7 | TRBD2
CASSQESGRAVETQYF | TGCGCCAGCAGCCAAGAGAGCGGGAGGGCCGTGGAGACCCAGTACTTC | TRBV4-3 | once | TRBJ2-5 | TRBD2
CASSYDRASYNEQFF | TGTGCCAGCAGTTATGATCGAGCCTCCTACAATGAGCAGTTCTTC | TRBV6-5 | . | TRBJ2-1 | .
CASSSSGTGALGYTF | TGTGCCAGCAGCTCCTCCGGGACAGGGGCGCTAGGCTACACCTTC | TRBV11-2 | . | TRBJ1-2 | TRBD1
CASSVIAGAGTDTQYF | TGTGCCAGCAGCGTCATAGCGGGGGCCGGCACAGATACGCAGTATTTT | TRBV7-3 | . | TRBJ2-3 | TRBD2
CASSQERAGAGREQFF | TGCGCCAGCAGCCAAGAACGAGCGGGAGCAGGACGGGAGCAGTTCTTC | TRBV4-3 | . | TRBJ2-1 | TRBD2
CASSPGRGGTDTQYF | TGTGCCAGCAGTCCCGGGAGGGGGGGCACAGATACGCAGTATTTT | TRBV6-5 | . | TRBJ2-3 | TRBD2
CSGGSTGVGYTF | TGCAGCGGCGGATCCACAGGGGTTGGCTACACCTTC | TRBV29-1 | . | TRBJ1-2 | TRBD1
CASSQGGSYTEAFF | TGTGCCAGCAGCCAAGGCGGAAGCTACACTGAAGCTTTCTTT | TRBV4-2 | . | TRBJ1-1 | .
CASSRDYQETQYF | TGTGCCAGCAGTCGGGACTACCAAGAGACCCAGTACTTC | TRBV2 | . | TRBJ2-5 | .
CASKSGSSRNQPQHF | TGTGCCAGCAAATCCGGGAGTTCCCGCAATCAGCCCCAGCATTTT | TRBV7-9 | . | TRBJ1-5 | .
CASSLRDGYTF | TGTGCCAGCAGCCTCAGGGATGGCTACACCTTC | TRBV3-1/TRBV3-2 | . | TRBJ1-2 | .
CASSIRRTGGEKLFF | TGTGCCAGCAGTATAAGGCGGACAGGGGGAGAAAAACTGTTTTTT | TRBV2 | . | TRBJ1-4 | TRBD1